This TCR beta chain derives from a study of PD-1 blockade in classical Hodgkin lymphoma. Study conclusions and caveats: The origin of the repertoire differences remains undefined, with disease activity or prior therapy as possible causes. In newly diagnosed patients, baseline TCR diversity was reportedly below that of healthy donors. A significant rise in TCR diversity by C4D1 was seen for CD4+ but not CD8+ cells. Baseline diversity was lower in partial responders and progressors than complete responders.

As for this clone: No antigen is known for it.

Sequencing used immunoSEQ multiplex PCR; TCRdb keeps in-frame clones, though not all of them. This sample has 45,000 to 60,000 clones, with nearly 80% found just once. The time point: cycle 4 day 1 (C4D1), after 6 weeks of nivolumab. Every patient relapsed after autologous stem cell transplantation, and brentuximab vedotin exposure varied. Germline CDR1 is MDHEN and CDR2 is SYDVKM. The CDR3 loop spans 17 amino acids. Germline trimming cut 4 bases from V and 2 bases from J; bases unmatched to any gene: 14. The rearrangement uses TRBV28 and TRBJ2-7; 7 bases match TRBD1. This TCR came from a human donor with classical Hodgkin lymphoma. Sequencing was performed on peripheral blood mononuclear cells (PBMCs), taken before the fourth cycle of nivolumab. The CDR3, as DNA: TGTGCCAGCAGTTCTTTGACAGGGCGGGTTCATACCTACGAGCAGTACTTC. This codes for CASSSLTGRVHTYEQYF.